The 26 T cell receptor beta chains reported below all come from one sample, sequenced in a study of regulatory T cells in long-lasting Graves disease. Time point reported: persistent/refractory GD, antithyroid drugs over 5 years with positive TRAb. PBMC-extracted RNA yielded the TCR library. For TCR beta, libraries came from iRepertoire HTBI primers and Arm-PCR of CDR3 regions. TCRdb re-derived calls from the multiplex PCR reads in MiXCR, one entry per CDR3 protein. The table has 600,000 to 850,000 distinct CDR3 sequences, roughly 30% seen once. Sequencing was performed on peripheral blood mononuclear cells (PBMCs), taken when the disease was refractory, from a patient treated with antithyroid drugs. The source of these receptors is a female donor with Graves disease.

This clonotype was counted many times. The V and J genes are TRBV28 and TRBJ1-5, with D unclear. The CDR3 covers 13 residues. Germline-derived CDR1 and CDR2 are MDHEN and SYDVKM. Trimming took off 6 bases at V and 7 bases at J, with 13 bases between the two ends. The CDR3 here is CASRVRQNQPQHF. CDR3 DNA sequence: TGTGCCAGCAGGGTGCGGCAGAACCAGCCCCAGCATTTT.

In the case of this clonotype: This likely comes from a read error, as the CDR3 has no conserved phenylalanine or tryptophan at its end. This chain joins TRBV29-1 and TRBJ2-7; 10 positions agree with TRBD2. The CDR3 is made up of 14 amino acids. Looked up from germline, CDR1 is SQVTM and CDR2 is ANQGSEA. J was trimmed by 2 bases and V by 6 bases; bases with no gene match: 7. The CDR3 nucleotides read TGCAGCGTGACCATAGCGGGAGGAACCTACGAGCAGTACTCC. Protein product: CSVTIAGGTYEQYS.

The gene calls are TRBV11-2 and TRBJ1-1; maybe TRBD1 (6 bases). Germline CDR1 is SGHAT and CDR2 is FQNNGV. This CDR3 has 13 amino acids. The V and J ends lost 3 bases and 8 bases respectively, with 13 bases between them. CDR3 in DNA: TGTGCCAGCAGCTTGCCGGGGGGGCTCGAAGCTTTCTTT. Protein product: CASSLPGGLEAFF.

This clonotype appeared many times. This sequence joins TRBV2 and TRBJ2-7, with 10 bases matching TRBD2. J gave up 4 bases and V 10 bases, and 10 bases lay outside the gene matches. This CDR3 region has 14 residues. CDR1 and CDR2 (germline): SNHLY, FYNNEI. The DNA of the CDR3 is TGTGCCAAACAAAGCGGGAGGGCCTCTTACGAGCAGTACTTC. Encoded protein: CAKQSGRASYEQYF.

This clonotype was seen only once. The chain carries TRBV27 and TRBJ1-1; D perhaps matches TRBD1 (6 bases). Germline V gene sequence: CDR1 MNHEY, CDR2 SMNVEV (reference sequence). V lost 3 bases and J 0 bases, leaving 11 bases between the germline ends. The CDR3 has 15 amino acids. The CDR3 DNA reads TGTGCCAGCAGTTTCTCAACAGGGCTGAACACTGAAGCTTTCTTT. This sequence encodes CASSFSTGLNTEAFF.

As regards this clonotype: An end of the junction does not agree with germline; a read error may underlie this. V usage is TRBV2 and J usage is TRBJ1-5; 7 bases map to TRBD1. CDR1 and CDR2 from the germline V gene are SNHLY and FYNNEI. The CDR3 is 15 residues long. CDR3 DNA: TGTGCCAGCAGTCAAGACAGGGCCAACAATCAGCCCCAGCATTTC. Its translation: CASSQDRANNQPQHF. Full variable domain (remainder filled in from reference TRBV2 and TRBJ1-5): EPEVTQTPSHQVTQMGQEVILRCVPISNHLYFYWYRQILGQKVEFLVSFYNNEISEKSEIFDDQFSVERPDGSNFTLKIRSTKLEDSAMYFCASSQDRANNQPQHFGDGTRLSIL.

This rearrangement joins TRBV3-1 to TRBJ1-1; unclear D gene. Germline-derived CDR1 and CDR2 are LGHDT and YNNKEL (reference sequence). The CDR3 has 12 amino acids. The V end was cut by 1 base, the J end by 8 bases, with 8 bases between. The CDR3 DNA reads TGTGCCAGCAGCCAAGTCAAAGGGGAAGCTTTCTTT. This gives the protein CASSQVKGEAFF.

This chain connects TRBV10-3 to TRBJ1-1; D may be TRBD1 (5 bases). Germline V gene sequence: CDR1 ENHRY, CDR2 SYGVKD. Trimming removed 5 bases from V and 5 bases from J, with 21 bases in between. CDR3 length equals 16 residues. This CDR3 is CAISSSGGDYGTEAFF. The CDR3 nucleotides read TGTGCCATCAGTTCCTCGGGGGGTGACTATGGGACTGAAGCTTTCTTT.

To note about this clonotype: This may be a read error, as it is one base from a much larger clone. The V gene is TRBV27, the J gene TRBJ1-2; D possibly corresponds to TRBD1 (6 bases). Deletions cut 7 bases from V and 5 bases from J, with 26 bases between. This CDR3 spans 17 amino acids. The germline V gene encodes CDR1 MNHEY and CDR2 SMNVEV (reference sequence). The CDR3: CASTQLGQGSVIYGYTF. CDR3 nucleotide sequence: TGTGCCAGCACCCAACTGGGGCAGGGGTCGGTGATATATGGCTACACCTTC.

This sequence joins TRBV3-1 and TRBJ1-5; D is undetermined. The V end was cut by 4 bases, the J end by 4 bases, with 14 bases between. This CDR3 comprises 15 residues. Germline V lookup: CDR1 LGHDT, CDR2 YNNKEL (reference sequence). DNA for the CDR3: TGTGCCAGCAGCCCGGACGGCTTCGGGAATCAGCCCCAGCATTTT. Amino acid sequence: CASSPDGFGNQPQHF.

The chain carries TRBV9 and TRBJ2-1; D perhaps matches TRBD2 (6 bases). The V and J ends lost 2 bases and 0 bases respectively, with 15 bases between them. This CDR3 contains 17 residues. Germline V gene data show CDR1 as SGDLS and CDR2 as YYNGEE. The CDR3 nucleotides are TGTGCCAGCAGCGTCTATGTAGCGGAGAGCTCCTACAATGAGCAGTTCTTC. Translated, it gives CASSVYVAESSYNEQFF.

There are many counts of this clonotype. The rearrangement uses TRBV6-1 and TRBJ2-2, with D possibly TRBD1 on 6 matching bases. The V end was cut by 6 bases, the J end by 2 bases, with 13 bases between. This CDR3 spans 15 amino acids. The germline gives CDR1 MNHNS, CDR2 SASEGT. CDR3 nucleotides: TGTGCCAGCAGCGAGACCAGGGGAAACACCGGGGAGCTGTTTTTT. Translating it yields CASSETRGNTGELFF.

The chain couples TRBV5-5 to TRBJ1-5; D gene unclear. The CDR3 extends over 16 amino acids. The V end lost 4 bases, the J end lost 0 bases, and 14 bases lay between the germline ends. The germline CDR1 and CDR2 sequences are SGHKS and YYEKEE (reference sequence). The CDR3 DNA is TGTGCCAGCAGCATCCAAGGTAGGGATAGCAATCAGCCCCAGCATTTT. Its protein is CASSIQGRDSNQPQHF.

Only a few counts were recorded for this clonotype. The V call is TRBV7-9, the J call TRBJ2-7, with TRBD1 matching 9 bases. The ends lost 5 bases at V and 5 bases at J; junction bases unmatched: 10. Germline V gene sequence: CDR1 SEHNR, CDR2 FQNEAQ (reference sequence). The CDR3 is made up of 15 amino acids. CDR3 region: CASSREDRGGNEQYF. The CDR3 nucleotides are TGTGCCAGCAGCAGGGAGGACAGGGGCGGCAACGAGCAGTACTTC.

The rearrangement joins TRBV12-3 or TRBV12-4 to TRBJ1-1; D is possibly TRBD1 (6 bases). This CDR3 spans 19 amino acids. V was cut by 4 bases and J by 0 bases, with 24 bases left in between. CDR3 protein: CASSSALGQSLTLNTEAFF. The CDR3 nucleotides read TGTGCCAGCAGTTCCGCACTCGGACAGTCCTTAACCCTGAACACTGAAGCTTTCTTT.

This CDR3 reads CASSGDSGRAYEQYF. CDR3 coding DNA: TGTGCCAGTAGTGGAGATAGCGGGAGGGCCTACGAGCAGTACTTC. The V call is TRBV19, the J call TRBJ2-7; 11 nucleotides line up with TRBD2. CDR1 and CDR2 (germline): LNHDA, SQIVND (reference sequence). The CDR3 is 15 amino acids. V trimming: 5 bases; J trimming: 2 bases; junction bases outside the gene matches: 5.

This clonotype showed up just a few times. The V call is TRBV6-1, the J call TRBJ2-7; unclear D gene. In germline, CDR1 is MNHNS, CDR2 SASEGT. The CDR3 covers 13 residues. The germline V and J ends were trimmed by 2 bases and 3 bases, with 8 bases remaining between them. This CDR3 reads CASSERQNYEQYF. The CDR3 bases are TGTGCCAGCAGTGAAAGGCAGAACTACGAGCAGTACTTC.

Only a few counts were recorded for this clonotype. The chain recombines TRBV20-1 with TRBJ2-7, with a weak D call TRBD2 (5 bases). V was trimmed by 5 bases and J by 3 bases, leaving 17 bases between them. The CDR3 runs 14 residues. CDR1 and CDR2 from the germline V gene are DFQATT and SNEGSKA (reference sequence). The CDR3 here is CSASLVVGGYEQYF. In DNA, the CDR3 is TGCAGTGCTTCCCTGGTAGTCGGAGGCTACGAGCAGTACTTC.

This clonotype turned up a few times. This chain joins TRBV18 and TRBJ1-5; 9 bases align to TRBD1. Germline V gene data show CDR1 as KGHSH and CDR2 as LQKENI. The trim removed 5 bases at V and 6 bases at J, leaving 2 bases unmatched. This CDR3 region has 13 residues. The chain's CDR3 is CASSIQGAQPQHF. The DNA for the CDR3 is TGTGCCAGCTCAATACAGGGGGCTCAGCCCCAGCATTTT.

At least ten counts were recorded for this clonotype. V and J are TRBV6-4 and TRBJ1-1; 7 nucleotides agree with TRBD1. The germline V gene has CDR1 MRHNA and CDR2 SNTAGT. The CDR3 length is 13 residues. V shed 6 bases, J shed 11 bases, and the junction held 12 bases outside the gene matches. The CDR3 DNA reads TGTGCCAGCAGGGCCGGGACAGTTATAGGGGCTTTCTTT. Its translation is CASRAGTVIGAFF.

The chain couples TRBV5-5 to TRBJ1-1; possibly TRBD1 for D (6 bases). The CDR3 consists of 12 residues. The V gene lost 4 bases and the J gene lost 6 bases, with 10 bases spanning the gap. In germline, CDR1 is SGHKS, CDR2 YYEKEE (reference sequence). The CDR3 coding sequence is TGTGCCAGCAGCGAGGGGGACTCTGAAGCTTTCTTT. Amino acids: CASSEGDSEAFF.

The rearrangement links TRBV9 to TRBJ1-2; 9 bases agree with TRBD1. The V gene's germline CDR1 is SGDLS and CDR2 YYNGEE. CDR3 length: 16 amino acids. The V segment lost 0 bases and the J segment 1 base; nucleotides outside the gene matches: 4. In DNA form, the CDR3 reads TGTGCCAGCAGCGTAGATAAGGACAGGGGTAACTATGGCTACACCTTC. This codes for CASSVDKDRGNYGYTF.

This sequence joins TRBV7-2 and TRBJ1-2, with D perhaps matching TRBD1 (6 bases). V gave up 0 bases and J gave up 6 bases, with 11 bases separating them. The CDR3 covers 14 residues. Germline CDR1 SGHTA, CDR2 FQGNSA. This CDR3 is CASSLASRGHGYTF. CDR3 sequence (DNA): TGTGCCAGCAGCTTAGCGTCCAGGGGCCATGGCTACACCTTC. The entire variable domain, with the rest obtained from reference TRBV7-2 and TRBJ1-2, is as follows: GAGVSQSPSNKVTEKGKDVELRCDPISGHTALYWYRQSLGQGLEFLIYFQGNSAPDKSGLPSDRFSAERTGGSVSTLTIQRTQQEDSAVYLCASSLASRGHGYTFGSGTRLTVV.

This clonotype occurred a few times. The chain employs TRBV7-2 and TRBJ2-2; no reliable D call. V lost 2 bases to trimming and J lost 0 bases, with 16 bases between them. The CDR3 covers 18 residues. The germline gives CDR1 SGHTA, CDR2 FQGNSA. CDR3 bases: TGTGCCAGCAGCTTACTCCCGGCAGGCGGAGCGAACACCGGGGAGCTGTTTTTT. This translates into CASSLLPAGGANTGELFF.

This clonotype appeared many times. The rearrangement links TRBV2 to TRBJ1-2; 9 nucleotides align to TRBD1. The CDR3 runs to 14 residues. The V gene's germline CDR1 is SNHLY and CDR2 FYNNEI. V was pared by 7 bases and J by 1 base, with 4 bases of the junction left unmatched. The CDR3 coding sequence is TGTGCCAGCACTGCGGGACAGGGTAACTATGGCTACACCTTC. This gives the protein CASTAGQGNYGYTF.

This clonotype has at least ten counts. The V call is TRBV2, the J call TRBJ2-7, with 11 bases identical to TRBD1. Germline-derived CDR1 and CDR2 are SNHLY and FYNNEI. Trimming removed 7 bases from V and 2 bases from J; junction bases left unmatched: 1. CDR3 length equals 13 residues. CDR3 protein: CASMGQGAYEQYF. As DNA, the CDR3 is TGTGCCAGCATGGGACAGGGGGCCTACGAGCAGTACTTC.